The 3 T cell receptor beta chains below all came from one sample that was sequenced in a study of T cells in tuberculosis. The method was immunoSEQ multiplex PCR; TCRdb's version includes in-frame clones alone and lacks a portion of them. The repertoire has 23,000 or so clones, about 95% of them found once; the top ten carry 9.4%. Material for sequencing was PBMCs. The receptors stem from a donor between 10 and 35 years old with latent tuberculosis or without tuberculosis infection.

The J gene is TRBJ2-2, the V gene TRBV19; the D gene is possibly TRBD2 (5 bases). V lost 3 bases, J lost 6 bases, and 14 bases lay in between. This CDR3 has 15 amino acids. The germline V gene encodes CDR1 LNHDA and CDR2 SQIVND (reference sequence). This chain's CDR3 is CASSIFSGIAGELFF. The CDR3 DNA follows: TGTGCCAGTAGTATTTTCTCGGGGATCGCCGGGGAGCTGTTTTTT.

J is TRBJ1-2 and V is TRBV19; no reliable D call. The length of the CDR3 is 18 residues. Per germline, CDR1 LNHDA and CDR2 SQIVND (reference sequence). Trimming stripped 0 bases from V and 0 bases from J, with 17 bases between. Here the CDR3 DNA reads TGTGCCAGTAGTATAGATGATAACAGCCTGAGCTCTAACTATGGCTACACCTTC. It is translated as CASSIDDNSLSSNYGYTF.

The sample holds one count of this clone. The V and J genes are TRBV6-5 and TRBJ1-6; D call uncertain. Germline V gene data show CDR1 as MNHEY and CDR2 as SVGAGI. V lost 1 base and J 6 bases, leaving 13 bases between the germline ends. This CDR3 spans 16 amino acids. CDR3 DNA: TGTGCCAGCAGTTACTTCCAGGAGGCGTTTAATTCACCCCTCCACTTT. Protein sequence: CASSYFQEAFNSPLHF.